Shown below are 16 T cell receptor beta chains from a single sample sequenced in a study of blood T cell repertoires in COVID-19. Clones were read by immunoSEQ multiplex PCR, and TCRdb kept only the in-frame ones, dropping some. Of about 340,000 clones in the sample, 80% to 95% were seen once. The sequencing sample was made of PBMCs or T cells enriched from blood (not recorded which). These receptors originate from a woman in her twenties or thirties who had recovered from COVID-19.

The chain employs TRBV19 and TRBJ2-7; tentative D call: TRBD2 (5 bases). The CDR3 length is 15 residues. From germline, CDR1 is LNHDA and CDR2 SQIVND (reference sequence). V gave up 5 bases and J gave up 3 bases, with 17 bases separating them. In nucleotides, the CDR3 is TGTGCCAGTAGTCCGCTAGCCGAGAGGGTCTACGAGCAGTACTTC. Amino acids: CASSPLAERVYEQYF.

This clone occurred once. The rearrangement uses TRBV21-1 and TRBJ1-2. TRBV21-1 is a recognized pseudogene. The CDR3 is 14 residues long. This chain's CDR3 is CASSKRVPNYGYTF. CDR3 DNA: TGTGCCAGCAGCAAGAGAGTTCCCAACTATGGCTACACCTTC.

The chain carries TRBV9 and TRBJ2-1; TRBD2 might be the D (6 bases). Trimming took 6 bases from V and 11 from J, leaving 15 bases between them. This CDR3 has 12 residues. Per germline, CDR1 SGDLS and CDR2 YYNGEE. In DNA form, the CDR3 reads TGTGCCAGCACCAGGACTAACGTGCAGCAGTTCTTC. Protein sequence: CASTRTNVQQFF.

CDR3 in amino acids: CASSLVGRGTGETQYF. CDR3 coding DNA: TGTGCCAGCAGCTTAGTTGGCAGGGGGACGGGAGAGACCCAGTACTTC. The V and J genes are TRBV7-9 and TRBJ2-5; 7 nucleotides match TRBD1. Germline values: CDR1 SEHNR, CDR2 FQNEAQ (reference sequence). Germline trimming cut 1 base from V and 4 bases from J; bases unmatched to any gene: 9. The CDR3 runs 16 residues.

V usage is TRBV27 and J usage is TRBJ1-5; D unclear. The CDR3 spans 15 residues. Germline lookup yields CDR1 MNHEY and CDR2 SMNVEV (reference sequence). V was trimmed by 0 bases and J by 6 bases, leaving 12 bases between them. In DNA form, the CDR3 reads TGTGCCAGCAGTTTATCGGTAGGGAGTGGTCAGCCCCAGCATTTT. This encodes CASSLSVGSGQPQHF.

V gene TRBV7-3 combines with J gene TRBJ2-2, with 7 nucleotides matching TRBD1. The CDR3 length is 15 residues. Germline V gives CDR1 SGHTA, CDR2 FQGTGA. The ends lost 2 bases at V and 6 bases at J; junction bases unmatched: 6. The CDR3 nucleotides are TGTGCCAGCAGCTTATCAGGGGGAACTGCCGGGGAGCTGTTTTTT. This encodes CASSLSGGTAGELFF.

This chain uses TRBV4-1 with TRBJ2-3; weak D call: TRBD1 (5 bases). The CDR3 is made up of 16 amino acids. The V gene lost 3 bases and the J gene lost 4 bases, with 17 bases spanning the gap. Looked up from germline, CDR1 is MGHRA and CDR2 is YSYEKL. The CDR3 loop is CASSHPGKIRADTQYF. The CDR3, as DNA: TGCGCCAGCAGCCATCCAGGGAAGATTAGGGCAGATACGCAGTATTTT.

This chain uses TRBV12-3 or TRBV12-4 with TRBJ2-2; perhaps TRBD2 as D (6 bases). This CDR3 region has 13 residues. The V and J ends lost 7 bases and 6 bases respectively, with 12 bases between them. The CDR3 DNA sequence: TGTGCCAGCAACCCCGGGACTCCCGGGGAGCTGTTTTTT. It is translated as CASNPGTPGELFF.

V and J are TRBV2 and TRBJ2-5; TRBD2 matches 8 bases. CDR1 and CDR2 from the germline V gene are SNHLY and FYNNEI. The V and J ends lost 4 bases and 3 bases, in that order; junction bases with no gene match: 10. CDR3 length: 16 amino acids. CDR3 coding DNA: TGTGCCAGCAGTGTAAGCGGGAGAAGGGATGAAGAGACCCAGTACTTC. Protein product: CASSVSGRRDEETQYF.

This clone was detected only once. Other DNA sequences from this sample encode an identical CDR3 as well. Here the CDR3 reads CASSPDRGYGYTF. The CDR3 bases are TGTGCCAGCAGTCCAGACAGGGGATATGGCTACACCTTC. The chain recombines TRBV27 with TRBJ1-2; 8 bases line up with TRBD1. With V trimmed by 5 bases and J by 5 bases, 4 bases remained unmatched. This CDR3 comprises 13 residues. Per the germline V gene, CDR1 is MNHEY and CDR2 is SMNVEV (reference sequence).

The genes are TRBV11-3 and TRBJ2-7, with a weak D call TRBD1 (5 bases). Germline assignment: CDR1 SGHNT and CDR2 YENEEA. V lost 5 bases, J lost 4 bases, and 15 bases lay in between. The CDR3 is made up of 14 amino acids. The CDR3 nucleotides are TGTGCCAGCAGCCCCCCCAGGGAACCTTACGAGCAGTACTTC. Its translation is CASSPPREPYEQYF.

The CDR3 reads CASRARSEQYF. CDR3 nucleotide sequence: TGTGCCAGCAGGGCTCGGAGCGAGCAGTACTTC. V usage is TRBV6-4 and J usage is TRBJ2-7; D not certain. Germline V gives CDR1 MRHNA, CDR2 SNTAGT. V was pared by 6 bases and J by 6 bases, with 9 bases between. The CDR3 sequence is 11 residues long.

Notes on this clone: At the DNA level, this CDR3 is encoded by other sequences in the same sample as well. V gene TRBV28 combines with J gene TRBJ2-3; TRBD2 agrees at 7 bases. Trimming cost V 4 bases and J 1 base; bases outside gene matches: 5. CDR1 is MDHEN, CDR2 SYDVKM, per germline. The CDR3 extends over 15 amino acids. DNA of the CDR3: TGTGCCAGCAGTTCCCAGGGAGGGGGCACAGATACGCAGTATTTT. It specifies CASSSQGGGTDTQYF.

V usage is TRBV28 and J usage is TRBJ2-7; 7 nucleotides agree with TRBD1. The V gene's germline CDR1 is MDHEN and CDR2 SYDVKM. V lost 6 bases to trimming and J lost 7 bases; unmatched junction nucleotides: 15. This CDR3 region has 15 residues. The CDR3 DNA reads as TGTGCCAGCAGACTAGGGGCCGGACAGGCACGGGAGCAGTACTTC. Its protein product is CASRLGAGQAREQYF.

The rearrangement links TRBV5-8 to TRBJ1-5; possible D gene TRBD1, 5 bases. In germline, CDR1 is SGHTS, CDR2 YDEGEE. V was clipped by 0 bases and J by 2 bases, with 6 bases between them. The CDR3 covers 14 residues. Written as DNA, the CDR3 is TGTGCCAGCAGCTTGGGGGGCGGCAATCAGCCCCAGCATTTT. Translated: CASSLGGGNQPQHF. The full variable domain, its missing parts supplied by reference TRBV5-8 and TRBJ1-5, is EAGVTQSPTHLIKTRGQQATLRCSPISGHTSVYWYQQALGLGLQFLLWYDEGEERNRGNFPPRFSGRQFPNYSSELNVNALELEDSALYLCASSLGGGNQPQHFGDGTRLSIL.

The chain joins TRBV9 to TRBJ2-1; 10 positions match TRBD2. From germline, CDR1 is SGDLS and CDR2 YYNGEE. Trimming removed 8 bases from V and 0 bases from J; junction bases left unmatched: 8. The CDR3 totals 16 residues. The CDR3 spells CARGTKREGSYNEQFF. The CDR3 nucleotides read TGTGCCAGGGGGACTAAGCGGGAGGGCTCCTACAATGAGCAGTTCTTC.